This TCR beta chain was documented in a study of T cell repertoires in cytomegalovirus infection. Study-wide findings and caveats: There were HLA-C-restricted CMV-specific TCR beta clonotypes dominating the ex vivo response.

On this clonotype itself: What it binds is unknown.

TCRdb analysed the reads with MiXCR anew, one entry per CDR3 protein. The data show tens of thousands of distinct CDR3 sequences, 20% to 25% seen once. After removal of 8 bases from V and 4 bases from J, the junction contained 9 bases not matched to a gene. From germline, CDR1 is MNHNS and CDR2 SASEGT. The CDR3 has 15 amino acids. This sample comprised CD8+ T cells from cultured PBMCs, obtained from culture after CMV antigen stimulation. This chain uses TRBV6-1 with TRBJ2-1, with 9 bases aligning to TRBD1. The TCR comes from a human donor in good health (CMV status not recorded). Some clones in this sample may be carry-over from other donors' samples. CDR3 coding DNA: TGTGCCAGCCCCCCTCGGGACAGGGCTTACAATGAGCAGTTCTTC. It specifies CASPPRDRAYNEQFF.